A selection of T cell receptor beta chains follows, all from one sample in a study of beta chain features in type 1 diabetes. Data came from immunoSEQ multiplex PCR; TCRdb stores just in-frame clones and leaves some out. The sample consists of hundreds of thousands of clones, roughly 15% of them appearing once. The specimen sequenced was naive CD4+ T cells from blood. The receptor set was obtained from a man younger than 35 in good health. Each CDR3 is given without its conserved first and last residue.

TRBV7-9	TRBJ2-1	ASSLPGLPIMNEQF
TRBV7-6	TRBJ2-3	ASSLTATDTQY
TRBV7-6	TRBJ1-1	ASSRQGALPTEAF
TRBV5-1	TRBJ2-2	ASSLPANTGELF
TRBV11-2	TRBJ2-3	ASSLAGARY
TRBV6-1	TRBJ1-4	ASSERPQTTNEKLF
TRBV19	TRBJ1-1	ASSIGQRNTEAF
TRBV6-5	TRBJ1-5	ASSYSARTSNQPQH
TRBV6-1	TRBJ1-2	ASSVGVRAAYGYT
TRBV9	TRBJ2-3	ASSVGGLAGASTDTQY
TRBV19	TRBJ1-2	ASSINRYYGYT
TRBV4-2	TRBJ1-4	ASSQDRSRVDEKLF
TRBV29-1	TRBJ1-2	SVVKLNYGYT
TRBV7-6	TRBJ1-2	ASSAKPGASYGYT
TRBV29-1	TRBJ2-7	SVEEDRWNEQY
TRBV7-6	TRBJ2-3	ASSLPETGGYTDTQY
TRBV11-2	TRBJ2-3	ASSSSGARTDTQY
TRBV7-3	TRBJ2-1	ASSFDRASYNEQF
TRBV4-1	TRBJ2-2	ASSHPGQGNTGELF
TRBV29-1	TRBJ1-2	SVDGGGVNGYT
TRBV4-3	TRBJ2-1	ASSQVSSGQGYNEQF
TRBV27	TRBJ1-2	ASSLSIQGSYGYT
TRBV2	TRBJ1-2	ASSEARGDYGYT
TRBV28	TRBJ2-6	ASSLQGAGANVLT
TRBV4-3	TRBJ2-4	ASSQVADLAKNIQY
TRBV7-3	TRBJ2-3	ASSLSGTGVLTDTQY